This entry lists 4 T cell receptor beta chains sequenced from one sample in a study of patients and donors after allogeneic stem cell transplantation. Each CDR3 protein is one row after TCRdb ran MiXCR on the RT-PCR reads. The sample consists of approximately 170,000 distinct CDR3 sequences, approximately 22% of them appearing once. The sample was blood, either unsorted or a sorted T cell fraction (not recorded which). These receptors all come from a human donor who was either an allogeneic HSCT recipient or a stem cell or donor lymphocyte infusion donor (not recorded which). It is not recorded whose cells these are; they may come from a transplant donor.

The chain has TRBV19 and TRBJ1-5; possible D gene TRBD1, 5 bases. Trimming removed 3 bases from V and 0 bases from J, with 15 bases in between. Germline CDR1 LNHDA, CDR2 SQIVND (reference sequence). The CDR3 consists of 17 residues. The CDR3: CASSIFDSRPSNQPQHF. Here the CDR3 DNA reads TGTGCCAGTAGTATTTTCGACAGCCGACCTAGCAATCAGCCCCAGCATTTT.

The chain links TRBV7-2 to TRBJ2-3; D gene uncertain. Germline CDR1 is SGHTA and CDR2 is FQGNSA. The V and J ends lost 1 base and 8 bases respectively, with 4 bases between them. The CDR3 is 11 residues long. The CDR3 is CASSLVGTQYF. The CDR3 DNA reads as TGTGCCAGCAGCTTAGTAGGTACGCAGTATTTT.

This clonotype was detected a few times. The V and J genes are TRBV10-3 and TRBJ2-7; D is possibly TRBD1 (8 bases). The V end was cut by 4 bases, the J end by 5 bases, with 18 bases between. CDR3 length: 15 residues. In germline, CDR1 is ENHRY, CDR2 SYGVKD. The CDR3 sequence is CAISAIGQGGNEQYF. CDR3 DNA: TGTGCCATCAGTGCGATAGGACAGGGAGGGAACGAGCAGTACTTC.

The CDR3 sequence is CSATFGGRGYGYTF. DNA for the CDR3: TGCAGTGCTACCTTTGGGGGCAGGGGGTATGGCTACACCTTC. The rearrangement uses TRBV20-1 and TRBJ1-2, with 7 bases fitting TRBD1. The CDR3 contains 14 residues. The trim removed 4 bases at V and 5 bases at J, leaving 10 bases unmatched. Germline CDR1 DFQATT, CDR2 SNEGSKA (reference sequence).